The present entry profiles one TCR beta chain with its context. The assay was immunoSEQ multiplex PCR, and TCRdb's table has in-frame clones only and misses some. The sample yields about 97,000 clones, 90% to 95% seen once. The data originate from a study of T cells in pancreatic ductal adenocarcinoma. Trimming left V 1 base short and J 7 bases short, with 8 bases between. Per germline, CDR1 GTSNPN and CDR2 SVGIG (reference sequence). This CDR3 is built from 13 residues. Surgery without prior neoadjuvant therapy was the treatment of the selected pancreatic ductal adenocarcinoma patients. The V call is TRBV30, the J call TRBJ2-6; D not certain. This sequence originates from a human donor with pancreatic ductal adenocarcinoma. The specimen was PBMCs. CDR3 region: CAWSAPGANVLTF. The CDR3 DNA follows: TGTGCCTGGAGTGCCCCCGGTGCCAACGTCCTGACTTTC.